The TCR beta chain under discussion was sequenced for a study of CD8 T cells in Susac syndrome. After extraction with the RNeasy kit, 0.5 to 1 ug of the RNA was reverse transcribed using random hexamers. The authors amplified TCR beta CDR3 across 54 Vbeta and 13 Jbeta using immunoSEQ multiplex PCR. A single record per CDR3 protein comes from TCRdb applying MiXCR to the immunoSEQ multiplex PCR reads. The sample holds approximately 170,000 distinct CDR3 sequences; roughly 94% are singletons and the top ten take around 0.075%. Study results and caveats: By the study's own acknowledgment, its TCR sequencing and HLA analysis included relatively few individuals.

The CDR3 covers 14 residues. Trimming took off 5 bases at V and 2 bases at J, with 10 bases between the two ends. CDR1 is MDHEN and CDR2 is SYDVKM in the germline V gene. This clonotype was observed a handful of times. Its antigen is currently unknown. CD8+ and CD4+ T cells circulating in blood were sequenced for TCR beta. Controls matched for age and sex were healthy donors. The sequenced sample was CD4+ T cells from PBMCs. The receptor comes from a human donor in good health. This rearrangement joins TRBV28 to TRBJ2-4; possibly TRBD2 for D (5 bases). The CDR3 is CASSLGGPKNIQYF. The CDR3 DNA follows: TGTGCCAGCAGTCTTGGCGGGCCCAAAAACATTCAGTACTTC.